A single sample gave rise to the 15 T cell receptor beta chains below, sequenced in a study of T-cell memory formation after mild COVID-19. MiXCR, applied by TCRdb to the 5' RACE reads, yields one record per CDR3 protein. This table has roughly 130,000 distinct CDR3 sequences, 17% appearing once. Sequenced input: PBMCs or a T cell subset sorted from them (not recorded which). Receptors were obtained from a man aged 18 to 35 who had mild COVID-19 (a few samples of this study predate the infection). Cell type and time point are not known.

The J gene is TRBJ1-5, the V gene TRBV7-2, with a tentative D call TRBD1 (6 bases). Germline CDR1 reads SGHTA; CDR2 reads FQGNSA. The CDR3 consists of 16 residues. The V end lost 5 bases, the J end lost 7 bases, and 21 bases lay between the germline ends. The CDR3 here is CASSLSRTDVSQPQHF. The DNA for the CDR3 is TGTGCCAGCAGCCTTTCCAGGACAGACGTATCACAGCCCCAGCATTTT.

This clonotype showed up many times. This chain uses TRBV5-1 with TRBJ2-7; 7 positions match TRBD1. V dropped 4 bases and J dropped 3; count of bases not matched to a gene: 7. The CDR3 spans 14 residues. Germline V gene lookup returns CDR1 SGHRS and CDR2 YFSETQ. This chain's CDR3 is CASSEWTGNYEQYF. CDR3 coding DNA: TGCGCCAGCAGCGAATGGACAGGAAACTACGAGCAGTACTTC.

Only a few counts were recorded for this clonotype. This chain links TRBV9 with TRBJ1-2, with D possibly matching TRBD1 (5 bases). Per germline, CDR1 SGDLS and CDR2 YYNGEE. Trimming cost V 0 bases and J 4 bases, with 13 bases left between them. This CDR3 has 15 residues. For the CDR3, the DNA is TGTGCCAGCAGCGTAGCCCCCAGGGTCGGCTATGGCTACACCTTC. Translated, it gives CASSVAPRVGYGYTF.

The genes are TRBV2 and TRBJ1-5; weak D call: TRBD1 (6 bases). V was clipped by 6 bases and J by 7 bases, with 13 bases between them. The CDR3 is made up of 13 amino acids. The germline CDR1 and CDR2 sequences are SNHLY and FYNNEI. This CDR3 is CASSYREGQPQHF. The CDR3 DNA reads TGTGCCAGCAGCTACAGGGAGGGACAGCCCCAGCATTTT.

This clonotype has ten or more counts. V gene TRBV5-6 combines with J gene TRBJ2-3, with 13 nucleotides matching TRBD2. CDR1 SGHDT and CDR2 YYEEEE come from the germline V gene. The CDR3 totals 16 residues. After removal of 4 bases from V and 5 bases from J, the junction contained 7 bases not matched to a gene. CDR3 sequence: CASSRRLAGGLDTQYF. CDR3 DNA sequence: TGTGCCAGCAGCCGCCGACTAGCGGGGGGCTTAGATACGCAGTATTTT.

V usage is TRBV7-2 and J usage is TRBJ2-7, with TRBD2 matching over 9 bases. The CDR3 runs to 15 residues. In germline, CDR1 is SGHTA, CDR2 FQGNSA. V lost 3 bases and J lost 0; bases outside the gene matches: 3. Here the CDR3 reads CASSFQRGASYEQYV. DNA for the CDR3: TGTGCCAGCAGCTTTCAGCGGGGGGCCTCCTACGAGCAGTACGTC.

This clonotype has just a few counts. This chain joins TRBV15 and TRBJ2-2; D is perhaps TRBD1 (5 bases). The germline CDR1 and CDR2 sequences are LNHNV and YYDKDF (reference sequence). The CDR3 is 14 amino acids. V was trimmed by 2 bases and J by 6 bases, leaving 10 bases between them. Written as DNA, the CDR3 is TGTGCCACCAGCAGACAGGGAAGTGCCGGGGAGCTGTTTTTT. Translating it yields CATSRQGSAGELFF.

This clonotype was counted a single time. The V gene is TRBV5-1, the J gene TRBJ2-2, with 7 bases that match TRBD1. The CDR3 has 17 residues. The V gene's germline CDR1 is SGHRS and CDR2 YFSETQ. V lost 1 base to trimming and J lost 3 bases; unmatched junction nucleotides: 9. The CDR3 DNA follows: TGCGCCAGCAGCTTGACAGGGGCCCGAGACGACACCGGGGAGCTGTTTTTT. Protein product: CASSLTGARDDTGELFF. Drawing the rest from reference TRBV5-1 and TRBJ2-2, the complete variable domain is KAGVTQTPRYLIKTRGQQVTLSCSPISGHRSVSWYQQTPGQGLQFLFEYFSETQRNKGNFPGRFSGRQFSNSRSEMNVSTLELGDSALYLCASSLTGARDDTGELFFGEGSRLTVL.

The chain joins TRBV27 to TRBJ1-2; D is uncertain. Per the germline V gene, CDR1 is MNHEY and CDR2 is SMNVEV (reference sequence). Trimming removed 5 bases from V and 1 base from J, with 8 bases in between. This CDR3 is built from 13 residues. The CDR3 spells CASSPAGNYGYTF. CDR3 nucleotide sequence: TGTGCCAGCAGTCCTGCGGGTAACTATGGCTACACCTTC.

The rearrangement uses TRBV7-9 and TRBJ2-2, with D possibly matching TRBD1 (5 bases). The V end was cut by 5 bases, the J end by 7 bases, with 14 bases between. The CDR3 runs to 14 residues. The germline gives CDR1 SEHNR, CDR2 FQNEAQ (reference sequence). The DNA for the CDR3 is TGTGCCAGCAGCCCGACAGCCTTATTCGGGGAGCTGTTTTTT. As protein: CASSPTALFGELFF.

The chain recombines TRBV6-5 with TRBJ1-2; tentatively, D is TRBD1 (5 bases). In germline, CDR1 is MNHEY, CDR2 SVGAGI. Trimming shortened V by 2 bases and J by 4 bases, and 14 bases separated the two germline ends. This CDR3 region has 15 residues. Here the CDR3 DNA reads TGTGCCAGCAGTTACAATGCATTGGGGGGCTATGGCTACACCTTC. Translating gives CASSYNALGGYGYTF.

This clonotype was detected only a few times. DNA of the CDR3: TGTGCCAGCAGAGATGCGGGACAGGGGCCAGATACGCAGTATTTT. Translating it yields CASRDAGQGPDTQYF. This chain joins TRBV6-5 and TRBJ2-3, with 10 bases aligning to TRBD1. The CDR3 sequence is 15 residues long. V trimming: 6 bases; J trimming: 4 bases; junction bases outside the gene matches: 7. Germline loops: CDR1 MNHEY, CDR2 SVGAGI.

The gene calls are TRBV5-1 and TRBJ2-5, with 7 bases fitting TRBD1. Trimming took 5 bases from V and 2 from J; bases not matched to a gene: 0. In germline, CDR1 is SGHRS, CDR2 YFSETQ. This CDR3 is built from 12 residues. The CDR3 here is CASRQGQETQYF. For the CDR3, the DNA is TGCGCCAGCAGACAGGGGCAAGAGACCCAGTACTTC.

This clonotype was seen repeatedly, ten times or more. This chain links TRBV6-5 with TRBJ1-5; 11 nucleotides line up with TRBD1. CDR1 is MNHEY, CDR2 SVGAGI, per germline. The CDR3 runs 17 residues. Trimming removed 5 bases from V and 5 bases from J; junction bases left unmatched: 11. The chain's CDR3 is CASSRISGTGGDQPQHF. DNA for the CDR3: TGTGCCAGCAGTCGAATATCCGGGACAGGGGGGGATCAGCCCCAGCATTTT.

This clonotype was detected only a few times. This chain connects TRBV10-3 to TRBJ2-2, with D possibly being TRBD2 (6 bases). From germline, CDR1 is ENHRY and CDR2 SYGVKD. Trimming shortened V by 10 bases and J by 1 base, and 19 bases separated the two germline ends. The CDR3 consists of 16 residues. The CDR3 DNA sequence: TGTGCCACCTCTGGGGGTAGCGGATTGAACACCGGGGAGCTGTTTTTT. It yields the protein CATSGGSGLNTGELFF.